Presented here are 10 T cell receptor beta chains from one specimen sequenced in a study of a mutant IDH1 vaccine in newly diagnosed glioma. Which antigens these TCRs recognize remains unknown. TCRdb's copy holds only in-frame clones and misses some; the assay was immunoSEQ multiplex PCR. The table lists 25,000 or so clones, approximately 79% of them singletons. The time point was: week 5, during vaccination. Vaccination used 300 ug of mutant IDH1 20-mer peptide per dose, with topical imiquimod. The material sequenced was PBMCs, taken from a glioma patient whose treatment included an IDH1 peptide vaccine. The receptors shown here come from a man aged 35 to 55 with glioma. Some clones in this sample may be carry-over from other donors' samples.

This chain joins TRBV2 and TRBJ1-5; weak D call: TRBD1 (5 bases). V was cut by 3 bases and J by 3 bases, with 9 bases left in between. The V gene's germline CDR1 is SNHLY and CDR2 FYNNEI. This CDR3 has 14 residues. The CDR3 reads CASSDPGTNQPQHF. CDR3 nucleotides: TGTGCCAGCAGTGATCCAGGGACCAATCAGCCCCAGCATTTT. Supplemented by reference TRBV2 and TRBJ1-5, the full variable domain reads EPEVTQTPSHQVTQMGQEVILRCVPISNHLYFYWYRQILGQKVEFLVSFYNNEISEKSEIFDDQFSVERPDGSNFTLKIRSTKLEDSAMYFCASSDPGTNQPQHFGDGTRLSIL.

The CDR3 is CASGWGYNGYTF. In nucleotides, the CDR3 is TGCGCCAGCGGCTGGGGGTACAATGGCTACACCTTC. The chain carries TRBV23-1 and TRBJ1-2; D is possibly TRBD1 (5 bases). TRBV23-1 is an ORF, with its function uncertain. V gave up 8 bases and J gave up 6 bases, with 13 bases separating them. CDR3 size: 12 residues.

This clone was seen a few times. The sample carries other DNA sequences with the same CDR3. V and J are TRBV5-1 and TRBJ1-1; 10 bases line up with TRBD1. Losses at the gene ends were 2 bases for V and 1 base for J; bases not matched to a gene: 5. Germline assignment: CDR1 SGHRS and CDR2 YFSETQ. CDR3 length: 16 amino acids. For the CDR3, the DNA is TGCGCCAGCAGCTTAGGGGACAGGGGCCAGAACACTGAAGCTTTCTTT. Protein: CASSLGDRGQNTEAFF.

The J gene is TRBJ2-7, the V gene TRBV19, with D possibly TRBD2 on 5 matching bases. V lost 9 bases and J 5 bases, leaving 26 bases between the germline ends. The CDR3 is 16 residues long. CDR1 is LNHDA, CDR2 SQIVND, per germline (reference sequence). The DNA of the CDR3 is TGTGCCAGCAAAAGTCCCGGCTACGTCCCTAGCCACGAGCAGTACTTC. It yields the protein CASKSPGYVPSHEQYF.

The sample holds one count of this clone. The rearrangement joins TRBV5-1 to TRBJ1-6; D is possibly TRBD1 (5 bases). Germline-derived CDR1 and CDR2 are SGHRS and YFSETQ. Trimming removed 0 bases at V and 7 bases at J, with 11 bases between. The CDR3 contains 15 residues. CDR3 nucleotides: TGCGCCAGCAGCTTGGATCAGGGAAGCAATTCACCCCTCCACTTT. This encodes CASSLDQGSNSPLHF.

This clone was counted between two and nine times. The rearrangement links TRBV9 to TRBJ1-4, with D possibly being TRBD1 (6 bases). V lost 4 bases, J lost 5 bases, and 18 bases lay in between. The CDR3 is 16 amino acids. Germline CDR1 is SGDLS and CDR2 is YYNGEE. The CDR3 region is CASSPPTGTENEKLFF. The CDR3 DNA reads as TGTGCCAGCAGCCCACCTACAGGGACGGAGAATGAAAAACTGTTTTTT.

The V call is TRBV5-6, the J call TRBJ1-1; unclear D gene. Germline V gives CDR1 SGHDT, CDR2 YYEEEE. The CDR3 contains 13 residues. V lost 3 bases and J 2 bases, leaving 8 bases between the germline ends. Here the CDR3 DNA reads TGTGCCAGCAGCTCTATTGGTAACACTGAAGCTTTCTTT. Its translation is CASSSIGNTEAFF.

This chain connects TRBV4-2 to TRBJ2-3; no firm D call. The CDR3 is 13 residues long. Between the trimmed V and J ends, which lost 4 bases and 0 bases, there was a span of 5 bases. The germline V gene has CDR1 LGHNA and CDR2 YNFKEQ. CDR3 residues: CASSPKSTDTQYF. CDR3 nucleotides: TGTGCCAGCAGCCCTAAAAGCACAGATACGCAGTATTTT.

This clone appeared once. CDR3 loop: CASSPRGAGSYNEQFF. Here the CDR3 DNA reads TGTGCCAGCAGCCCCCGAGGGGCAGGGTCCTACAATGAGCAGTTCTTC. The chain carries TRBV7-9 and TRBJ2-1; D tentatively fits TRBD1 or TRBD2 (5 bases each). Trimming took 5 bases from V and 1 from J, leaving 15 bases between them. There are 16 residues in the CDR3. Germline V CDR1 and CDR2: SEHNR, FQNEAQ (reference sequence).

The sample holds a few counts of this clone. The chain has TRBV10-1 and TRBJ1-1, with D hard to call. Germline V lookup: CDR1 WNHNN, CDR2 SYGVQD (reference sequence). V dropped 6 bases and J dropped 2 bases, with 4 bases sitting between them. The length of the CDR3 is 11 residues. DNA of the CDR3: TGCGCCAGCAGCTTTAACACTGAAGCTTTCTTT. It translates to CASSFNTEAFF.